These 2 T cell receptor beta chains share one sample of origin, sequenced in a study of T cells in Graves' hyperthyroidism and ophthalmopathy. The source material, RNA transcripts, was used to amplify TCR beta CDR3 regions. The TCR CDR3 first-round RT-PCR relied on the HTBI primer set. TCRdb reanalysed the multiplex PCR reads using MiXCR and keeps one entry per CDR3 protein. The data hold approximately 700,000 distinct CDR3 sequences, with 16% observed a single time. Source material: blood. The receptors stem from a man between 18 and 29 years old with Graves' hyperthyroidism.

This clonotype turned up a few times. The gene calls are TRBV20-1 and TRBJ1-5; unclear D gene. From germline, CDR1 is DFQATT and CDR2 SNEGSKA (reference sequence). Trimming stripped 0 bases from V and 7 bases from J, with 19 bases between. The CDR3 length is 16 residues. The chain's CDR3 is CSARDRRLGIRQPQHF. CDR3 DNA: TGCAGTGCTAGAGATAGAAGGTTGGGGATCCGGCAGCCCCAGCATTTT.

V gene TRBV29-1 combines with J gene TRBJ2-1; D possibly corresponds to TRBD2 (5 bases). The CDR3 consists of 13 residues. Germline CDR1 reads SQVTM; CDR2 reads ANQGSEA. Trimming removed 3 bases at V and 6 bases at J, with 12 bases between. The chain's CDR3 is CSVESWESNEQFF. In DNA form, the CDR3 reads TGCAGCGTTGAGAGCTGGGAGTCCAATGAGCAGTTCTTC.